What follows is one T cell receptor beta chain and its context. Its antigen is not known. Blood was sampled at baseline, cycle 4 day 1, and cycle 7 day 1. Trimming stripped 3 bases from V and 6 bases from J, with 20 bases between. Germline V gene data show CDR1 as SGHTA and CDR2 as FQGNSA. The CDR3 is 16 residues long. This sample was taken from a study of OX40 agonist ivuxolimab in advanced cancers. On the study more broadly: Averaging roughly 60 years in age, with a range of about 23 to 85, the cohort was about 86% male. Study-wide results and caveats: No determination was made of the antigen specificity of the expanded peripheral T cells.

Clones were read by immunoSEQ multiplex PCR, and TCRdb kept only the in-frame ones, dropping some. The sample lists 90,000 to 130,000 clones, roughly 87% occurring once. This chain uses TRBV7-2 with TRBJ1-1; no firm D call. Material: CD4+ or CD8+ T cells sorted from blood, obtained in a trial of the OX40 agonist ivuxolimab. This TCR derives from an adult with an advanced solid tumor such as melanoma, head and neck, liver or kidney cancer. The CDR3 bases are TGTGCCAGCAGCTTCTTTGGGAGGGTAACTAAGGCTGAAGCTTTCTTT. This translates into CASSFFGRVTKAEAFF.